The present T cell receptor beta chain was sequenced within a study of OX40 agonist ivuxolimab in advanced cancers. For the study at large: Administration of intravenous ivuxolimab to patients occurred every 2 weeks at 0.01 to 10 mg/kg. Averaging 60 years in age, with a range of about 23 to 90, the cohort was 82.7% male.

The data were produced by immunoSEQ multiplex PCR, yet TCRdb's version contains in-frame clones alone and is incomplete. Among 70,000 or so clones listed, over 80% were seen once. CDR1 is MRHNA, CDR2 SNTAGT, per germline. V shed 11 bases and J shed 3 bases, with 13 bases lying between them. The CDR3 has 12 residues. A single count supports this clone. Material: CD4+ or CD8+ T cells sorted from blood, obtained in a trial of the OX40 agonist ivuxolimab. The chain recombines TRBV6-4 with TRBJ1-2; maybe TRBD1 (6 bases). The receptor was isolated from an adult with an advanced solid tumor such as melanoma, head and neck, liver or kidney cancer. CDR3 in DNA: TGTGCCCTCCCGGGGGCTGACTATGGCTACACCTTC. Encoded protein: CALPGADYGYTF.